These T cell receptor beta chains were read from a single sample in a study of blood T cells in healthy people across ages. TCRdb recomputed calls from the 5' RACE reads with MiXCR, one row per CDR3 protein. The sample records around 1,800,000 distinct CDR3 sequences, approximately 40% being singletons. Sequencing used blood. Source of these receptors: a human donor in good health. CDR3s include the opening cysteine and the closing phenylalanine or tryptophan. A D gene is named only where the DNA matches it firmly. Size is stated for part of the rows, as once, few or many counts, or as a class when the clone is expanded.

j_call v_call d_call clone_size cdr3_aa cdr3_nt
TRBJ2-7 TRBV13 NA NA CASSFGRWGLSYEQYF TGTGCCAGCAGCTTTGGGAGATGGGGTCTTTCCTACGAGCAGTACTTC
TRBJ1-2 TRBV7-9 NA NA CANSLDSHGYTF TGTGCCAACAGCTTGGACAGCCATGGCTACACCTTC
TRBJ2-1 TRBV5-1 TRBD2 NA CASSFPPGLAGPAYNEQFF TGCGCCAGCAGCTTCCCACCGGGACTAGCGGGGCCCGCCTACAATGAGCAGTTCTTC
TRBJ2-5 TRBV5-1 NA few CASSQTGPQWETQYF TGCGCCAGCAGCCAGACCGGACCGCAATGGGAGACCCAGTACTTC
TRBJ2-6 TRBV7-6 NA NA CASSLEGSRTGANVLTF TGTGCCAGCAGCTTAGAGGGGTCTCGAACCGGGGCCAACGTCCTGACTTTC
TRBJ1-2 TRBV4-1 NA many CASSQGTATNYGYTF TGCGCCAGCAGCCAAGGAACGGCTACTAACTATGGCTACACCTTC
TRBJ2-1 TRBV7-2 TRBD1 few CASSPRTGSSSYNEQFF TGTGCCAGCAGCCCTCGGACAGGGTCAAGCTCCTACAATGAGCAGTTCTTC
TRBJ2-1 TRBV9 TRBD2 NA CASSGPISGVSYNEQFF TGTGCCAGCAGCGGGCCAATCAGCGGGGTATCCTACAATGAGCAGTTCTTC
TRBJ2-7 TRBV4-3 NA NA CASSQDAPGDYEQYF TGCGCCAGCAGCCAAGATGCACCAGGGGACTACGAGCAGTACTTC
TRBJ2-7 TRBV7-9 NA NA CASSLFPGGIAYEQYF TGTGCCAGCAGCCTCTTCCCCGGGGGCATAGCATACGAGCAGTACTTC
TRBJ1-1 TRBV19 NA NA CASRLGAGGDTGAFF TGTGCCAGTAGATTAGGGGCGGGCGGGGACACTGGAGCTTTCTTT
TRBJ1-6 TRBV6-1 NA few CASGRGNLYNSPLHF TGTGCCAGCGGCCGCGGCAACCTTTATAATTCACCCCTCCACTTT
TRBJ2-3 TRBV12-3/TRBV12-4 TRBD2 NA CASSLRGGYTGTQYF TGTGCCAGCAGTTTAAGGGGAGGGTATACAGGTACGCAGTATTTT
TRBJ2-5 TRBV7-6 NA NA CASSFRDPNLQETQYF TGTGCCAGCAGCTTCCGGGACCCGAATCTACAAGAGACCCAGTACTTC
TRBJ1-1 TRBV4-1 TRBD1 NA CASSRGTVLNTEAFF TGCGCCAGCAGCCGGGGGACAGTCTTGAACACTGAAGCTTTCTTT
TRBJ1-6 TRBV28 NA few CASKEVANWGSLADSPLHF TGTGCCAGCAAGGAAGTGGCTAACTGGGGCTCCTTGGCGGATTCACCCCTCCACTTT
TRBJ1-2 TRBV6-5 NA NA CASSYGRGAPVGYTF TGTGCCAGCAGTTACGGACGAGGAGCCCCAGTTGGCTACACCTTC
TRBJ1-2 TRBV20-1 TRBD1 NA CSARELLWTGREDYGYTF TGCAGTGCTAGAGAGCTCCTATGGACAGGGAGGGAGGACTATGGCTACACCTTC
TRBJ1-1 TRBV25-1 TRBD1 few CASFRWTGNTEAFF TGTGCCAGCTTTAGGTGGACAGGTAACACTGAAGCTTTCTTT
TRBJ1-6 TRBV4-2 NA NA CASSQLTGSSPLHF TGTGCCAGCAGCCAACTTACAGGGAGTTCACCCCTCCACTTT
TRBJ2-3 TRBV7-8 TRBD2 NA CASKTLAGDPKHTQYF TGTGCCAGCAAAACACTAGCGGGGGACCCCAAGCATACGCAGTATTTT
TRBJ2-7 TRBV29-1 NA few CSVEGHRYEQYF TGCAGCGTTGAGGGTCATCGCTACGAGCAGTACTTC
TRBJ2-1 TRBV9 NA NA CASSVKGANEQFF TGTGCCAGCAGCGTAAAAGGCGCCAATGAGCAGTTCTTC
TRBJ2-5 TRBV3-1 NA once CASSQGAVIYKQYF TGTGCCAGCAGCCAAGGGGCAGTTATCTACAAGCAGTACTTC
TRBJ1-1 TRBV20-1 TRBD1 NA CSARDHLRGLIEAFF TGCAGTGCTAGAGATCACCTCAGGGGGCTTATCGAAGCTTTCTTT
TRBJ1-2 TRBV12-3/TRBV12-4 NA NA CASSHLSGGYTF TGTGCCAGCAGTCACCTCTCTGGTGGCTACACCTTC
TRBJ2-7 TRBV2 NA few CASSEESWREQYF TGTGCCAGCAGTGAAGAGAGCTGGCGGGAGCAGTACTTC
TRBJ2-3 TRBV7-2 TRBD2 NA CASSLWSSGGLSTDTQYF TGTGCCAGCAGCTTATGGTCTAGCGGGGGGCTGTCCACAGATACGCAGTATTTT
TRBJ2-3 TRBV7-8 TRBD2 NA CASSPRVSGSSQYF TGTGCCAGCAGCCCGAGAGTTAGCGGGTCTTCGCAGTATTTT